This T cell receptor (beta chain) was found in a study of blood T cell repertoires in COVID-19 (dated by TCRdb to about 2020). Study-wide context: Samples covering the acute and convalescent phases of COVID-19 were provided by collaborators in the United States, Italy and Spain. The prospective study material was composed of cDNA or gDNA derived from T cells, B-cell-depleted T cells, or PBMCs. Where available, HLA class I and class II types were obtained from metadata supplied by the sample provider rather than from assay-based typing. The repertoires were released in a freely available public database meant as a resource for research on the immune response to SARS-CoV-2. Samples were obtained from the ongoing ImmuneRACE study (first 160 participants) and from over 1,000 subjects provided by 6 global collaborators. A de-identified subject ID, COVID-19 status, age in years and sex were almost always included in the sample metadata. The dataset comprised deeply sampled blood TCRbeta repertoires from subjects exposed to, actively infected with, or recovered from COVID-19. Overall results and qualifications from the work: The amount of clinical and demographic metadata varied by source and participant and was provided uncurated.

TCRbeta CDR3 regions were amplified from genomic DNA using the immunoSEQ Assay, a bias-controlled multiplex PCR. In the authors' own workflow: Within the assay, amplification of reference gene primers was used to estimate how many nucleated cells each sample contained. To quantify the absolute abundance of each unique TCRbeta CDR3 rearrangement, sequence reads were collapsed and filtered. For each sample, productive Simpson clonality was calculated by taking the square root of Simpson's diversity index across productive rearrangements. In its TCRdb copy, this immuneACCESS table keeps in-frame sequences only and misses some clones. Where compared with another copy, unresolved V genes explain less than half of these, and the others have no known cause. V, J and clone size were drawn from that table, and D and trimming were deduced from the DNA. Counted in this sample were approximately 450,000 clones; 85% to 90% of them appeared once. 4% to 4.5% of the sample rests with the top ten.

V is clipped by 4 bases and J by 5 bases, and the sequence between their germline boundaries is 24 bases long. Measured from the cysteine to the phenylalanine, the CDR3 is 18 residues long. Only the CDR3 portion is preserved as DNA: 54 bases, with reading frame beginning at the first base. The collaborating institutions used their own protocols to collect whole blood in K2EDTA tubes. For TCRbeta analysis, collaborator samples were shipped as frozen whole blood, as isolated PBMCs, or as DNA extracted from either sample type. On this clone: Its recognized antigen is unknown. No base quality information exists; no much larger clone differs at one position.

Sequences were obtained from peripheral blood. The receptor was derived from a woman in her thirties with acute or convalescent COVID-19. The chain links TRBV5-3 with TRBJ1-4; TRBD1 is a possible D gene, resting on 6 matching bases. TRBV5-3 is annotated as an ORF whose role is uncertain. The nucleotides read TGTGCCAGAAGCCCCTTCTGCGCGAGGGGGGAGGGGAATGAAAAACTGTTTTTT. This translates into CARSPFCARGEGNEKLFF.